These 24 T cell receptor beta chains originate from one sample sequenced in a study of CD8 T cells in ankylosing spondylitis. One entry per CDR3 protein results from TCRdb running MiXCR on the 5' RACE reads. The table lists roughly 42,000 distinct CDR3 sequences, roughly 2.6% of them singletons. The sequencing input was blood, either unsorted or a sorted T cell fraction (not recorded which). These TCRs come from a male donor with ankylosing spondylitis or in good health (not recorded which).

This clonotype was detected ten times or more. The chain uses TRBV9 and TRBJ1-2; 8 bases map to TRBD1. Germline lookup yields CDR1 SGDLS and CDR2 YYNGEE. The V gene end was trimmed by 0 bases and the J gene end by 8 bases; junction bases not matched to a gene: 6. The CDR3 consists of 14 residues. Here the CDR3 reads CASSVEDRVGGYTF. The CDR3 DNA reads as TGTGCCAGCAGCGTAGAGGACAGGGTAGGCGGCTACACCTTC.

This clonotype was picked up many times. This chain connects TRBV9 to TRBJ1-2; a weak D match, TRBD1 (5 bases). CDR3 length: 14 residues. Germline V gene data show CDR1 as SGDLS and CDR2 as YYNGEE. Between the trimmed V and J ends, which lost 3 bases and 8 bases, there was a span of 17 bases. The CDR3 spells CASSASNRGGGYTF. The CDR3, as DNA: TGTGCCAGCAGCGCCTCTAATAGGGGCGGAGGCTACACCTTC.

This clonotype has at least ten counts. This sequence joins TRBV9 and TRBJ2-5; D is possibly TRBD1 or TRBD2 (5 bases each). This CDR3 is built from 15 residues. Trimming left V 0 bases short and J 4 bases short, with 13 bases between. CDR1 and CDR2 (germline): SGDLS, YYNGEE. CDR3 DNA: TGTGCCAGCAGCGTAGAAGGGTCTGGGGGAGAGACCCAGTACTTC. Translated, it gives CASSVEGSGGETQYF.

This clonotype showed up many times. V gene TRBV9 combines with J gene TRBJ2-2; the match to TRBD2 covers 11 bases. With 2 bases clipped from V and 4 bases from J, the junction kept 1 base outside the gene matches. CDR1 and CDR2 (germline): SGDLS, YYNGEE. The CDR3 spans 15 residues. CDR3 in amino acids: CASSVGTSGTGELFF. The CDR3 nucleotides are TGTGCCAGCAGCGTCGGGACTAGCGGCACCGGGGAGCTGTTTTTT. The complete variable domain, with remaining parts taken from reference TRBV9 and TRBJ2-2, reads DSGVTQTPKHLITATGQRVTLRCSPRSGDLSVYWYQQSLDQGLQFLIQYYNGEERAKGNILERFSAQQFPDLHSELNLSSLELGDSALYFCASSVGTSGTGELFFGEGSRLTVL.

The sample holds many counts of this clonotype. V is TRBV9 and J is TRBJ2-1; TRBD1 matches at 9 bases. Per the germline V gene, CDR1 is SGDLS and CDR2 is YYNGEE. Losses at the gene ends were 3 bases for V and 4 bases for J; bases not matched to a gene: 5. The CDR3 contains 15 residues. The chain's CDR3 is CASSGAGQGYNEQFF. The CDR3 nucleotides are TGTGCCAGCAGCGGAGCGGGACAGGGATACAATGAGCAGTTCTTC.

The table lists this clonotype with many counts. The chain links TRBV9 to TRBJ1-3, with TRBD1 matching 8 bases. Looked up from germline, CDR1 is SGDLS and CDR2 is YYNGEE. V dropped 4 bases and J dropped 2; count of bases not matched to a gene: 8. This CDR3 spans 16 amino acids. CDR3 sequence reads: CASSLGQAGAGNTIYF. The DNA for the CDR3 is TGTGCCAGCAGCTTGGGACAGGCGGGCGCTGGAAACACCATATATTTT.

The table lists this clonotype with many counts. This rearrangement joins TRBV9 to TRBJ1-1; D unresolved. The V end lost 3 bases, the J end lost 1 base, and 7 bases lay between the germline ends. Germline-derived CDR1 and CDR2 are SGDLS and YYNGEE. The CDR3 extends over 13 amino acids. CDR3: CASSGAPNTEAFF. CDR3 bases: TGTGCCAGCAGCGGTGCCCCGAACACTGAAGCTTTCTTT.

In this sample, this clonotype turned up many times. The rearrangement links TRBV9 to TRBJ2-1, with TRBD2 identical over 10 bases. CDR1 is SGDLS and CDR2 is YYNGEE in the germline V gene. This CDR3 spans 15 amino acids. V gave up 4 bases and J gave up 7 bases; unmatched junction bases: 8. The CDR3: CASSPIAGGGNEQFF. As DNA, the CDR3 is TGTGCCAGCAGCCCTATAGCGGGAGGTGGGAATGAGCAGTTCTTC.

This clonotype was observed at least ten times. This chain connects TRBV9 to TRBJ2-2; TRBD1 matches at 10 bases. The CDR3 consists of 15 residues. The germline V gene has CDR1 SGDLS and CDR2 YYNGEE. The junction had 4 bases not matched to a gene; V was cut back by 4 bases and J by 4 bases. In DNA, the CDR3 is TGTGCCAGCAGCCCCAGACAGGGGGCCACCGGGGAGCTGTTTTTT. Protein sequence: CASSPRQGATGELFF. The variable domain in full, completed from reference TRBV9 and TRBJ2-2, reads DSGVTQTPKHLITATGQRVTLRCSPRSGDLSVYWYQQSLDQGLQFLIQYYNGEERAKGNILERFSAQQFPDLHSELNLSSLELGDSALYFCASSPRQGATGELFFGEGSRLTVL.

This clonotype was counted at least ten times. The chain couples TRBV9 to TRBJ2-1; 8 nucleotides agree with TRBD2. Losses at the gene ends were 4 bases for V and 6 bases for J; bases not matched to a gene: 9. The CDR3 is 15 residues long. CDR1 and CDR2 from the germline V gene are SGDLS and YYNGEE. CDR3 nucleotide sequence: TGTGCCAGCAGCTCCTTAGCGGGGATGGCCAATGAGCAGTTCTTC. It translates to CASSSLAGMANEQFF.

The table lists this clonotype with many counts. In nucleotides, the CDR3 is TGTGCCAGCAGCAGATCCGGGACTTCACTCAATGAGCAGTTCTTC. Translated: CASSRSGTSLNEQFF. The chain recombines TRBV9 with TRBJ2-1; a weak D match, TRBD2 (6 bases). The ends were cut back, 4 bases at V and 6 bases at J, with 17 bases in the middle. The CDR3 is made up of 15 amino acids. Germline assignment: CDR1 SGDLS and CDR2 YYNGEE.

Many counts were recorded for this clonotype. This chain connects TRBV9 to TRBJ2-1, with D tentatively TRBD1 (6 bases). Looked up from germline, CDR1 is SGDLS and CDR2 is YYNGEE. The ends were cut back, 3 bases at V and 3 bases at J, with 13 bases in the middle. CDR3 length: 15 residues. The CDR3 sequence: CASSETGNRYNEQFF. DNA for the CDR3: TGTGCCAGCAGCGAAACAGGGAACCGCTACAATGAGCAGTTCTTC.

The table lists this clonotype with many counts. This chain links TRBV9 with TRBJ1-2; 7 bases match TRBD1. The J segment lost 8 bases and the V segment lost 3 bases, leaving 4 bases of the junction unmatched. This CDR3 has 12 residues. Germline V gene sequence: CDR1 SGDLS, CDR2 YYNGEE. The CDR3 sequence is CASSGQGWGYTF. For the CDR3, the DNA is TGTGCCAGCAGCGGACAGGGCTGGGGCTACACCTTC.

This clonotype was recorded at least ten times. One junction end disagrees with the germline gene, perhaps due to a read error. The V gene is TRBV9, the J gene TRBJ2-1; TRBD2 matches 7 bases. The CDR3 length is 17 residues. Looked up from germline, CDR1 is SGDLS and CDR2 is YYNGEE. DNA of the CDR3: TGTGCCATCAGCGTTGGCCTTTGGCGGGAGCCCCCCCATGAGCAGTTCTTC. Protein sequence: CAISVGLWREPPHEQFF.

This clonotype is medium-sized by share. V and J are TRBV9 and TRBJ2-6; D unclear. CDR3 length: 15 amino acids. Trimming removed 3 bases at V and 0 bases at J, with 7 bases between. Germline CDR1 reads SGDLS; CDR2 reads YYNGEE. The CDR3 here is CASSAPASGANVLTF. The CDR3 DNA reads TGTGCCAGCAGCGCCCCGGCCTCTGGGGCCAACGTCCTGACTTTC.

This clonotype occurred a few times. This chain joins TRBV9 and TRBJ2-6; 10 bases are a match to TRBD1. CDR3 length equals 18 residues. After removal of 4 bases from V and 0 bases from J, the junction contained 7 bases not matched to a gene. Looked up from germline, CDR1 is SGDLS and CDR2 is YYNGEE. CDR3 residues: CASSPRQGASSGANVLTF. Written as DNA, the CDR3 is TGTGCCAGCAGCCCCAGACAGGGGGCAAGCTCTGGGGCCAACGTCCTGACTTTC.

This clonotype appeared many times. V usage is TRBV9 and J usage is TRBJ2-1; D is perhaps TRBD1 or TRBD2 (5 bases each). The germline gives CDR1 SGDLS, CDR2 YYNGEE. V lost 2 bases, J lost 0 bases, and 21 bases lay in between. The CDR3 has 19 residues. CDR3 amino acids: CASSVWADPRGSSYNEQFF. CDR3 nucleotide sequence: TGTGCCAGCAGCGTGTGGGCTGACCCGAGGGGTTCCTCCTACAATGAGCAGTTCTTC.

There are many counts of this clonotype. In nucleotides, the CDR3 is TGTGCCAGCAGCGTAGGAAGGTACACCGGGGAGCTGTTTTTT. It specifies CASSVGRYTGELFF. This chain uses TRBV9 with TRBJ2-2; D gene unclear. Germline V gene lookup returns CDR1 SGDLS and CDR2 YYNGEE. The CDR3 has 14 residues. The V and J ends lost 0 bases and 3 bases respectively, with 6 bases between them.

The table lists this clonotype with many counts. The chain combines TRBV9 with TRBJ2-1, with D uncertain. Per the germline V gene, CDR1 is SGDLS and CDR2 is YYNGEE. This CDR3 spans 14 amino acids. V lost 3 bases and J lost 4, with 11 bases in between. The CDR3 nucleotides are TGTGCCAGCAGCGAGAGATGGTCTTACAATGAGCAGTTCTTC. It is translated as CASSERWSYNEQFF.

This clonotype was detected ten times or more. This chain uses TRBV9 with TRBJ1-4; D is undetermined. Germline V gives CDR1 SGDLS, CDR2 YYNGEE. Trimming cost V 0 bases and J 4 bases, with 7 bases left between them. CDR3 length: 14 residues. DNA for the CDR3: TGTGCCAGCAGCGTAGAGGCGAATAATGAAAAACTGTTTTTT. Translation: CASSVEANNEKLFF.

This clonotype was seen ten or more times. This chain joins TRBV9 and TRBJ2-5; D might be TRBD2 (5 bases). This CDR3 region has 15 residues. Trimming took 0 bases from V and 5 from J, leaving 14 bases between them. Germline V CDR1 and CDR2: SGDLS, YYNGEE. As DNA, the CDR3 is TGTGCCAGCAGCGTAGCGTTAGCGCGTCGGGAGACCCAGTACTTC. Its translation is CASSVALARRETQYF.

This clonotype has ten or more counts. The V call is TRBV9, the J call TRBJ1-1; the D is unclear. The germline CDR1 and CDR2 sequences are SGDLS and YYNGEE. The length of the CDR3 is 14 residues. V lost 3 bases and J lost 1, with 10 bases in between. CDR3 residues: CASSAVVGNTEAFF. The DNA of the CDR3 is TGTGCCAGCAGCGCCGTCGTCGGGAACACTGAAGCTTTCTTT.

The sample holds one count of this clonotype. The gene calls are TRBV9 and TRBJ2-2, with D maybe TRBD1 (6 bases). The length of the CDR3 is 16 residues. V lost 0 bases and J lost 1, with 10 bases in between. The V gene's germline CDR1 is SGDLS and CDR2 YYNGEE. The CDR3 protein is CASSVEPTGNTGELFF. DNA of the CDR3: TGTGCCAGCAGCGTAGAACCGACAGGGAACACCGGGGAGCTGTTTTTT.

There are many counts of this clonotype. The chain is built from TRBV9 and TRBJ2-3; D call uncertain. Trimming stripped 2 bases from V and 0 bases from J, with 10 bases between. This CDR3 spans 15 amino acids. Germline assignment: CDR1 SGDLS and CDR2 YYNGEE. CDR3 nucleotides: TGTGCCAGCAGCGTTAGCACCTCTAGCACAGATACGCAGTATTTT. This sequence encodes CASSVSTSSTDTQYF.